This T cell receptor beta chain was retrieved from a study of regulatory T cells in long-lasting Graves disease. Time point of the sample: persistent/refractory GD, antithyroid drugs over 5 years with positive TRAb. Researchers made the TCR library from RNA that was extracted from PBMCs. Patient provenance is recorded as an endocrinology department in Xi'an, China. The CDR3 runs 14 residues. Germline V lookup: CDR1 DFQATT, CDR2 SNEGSKA (reference sequence). The V end lost 0 bases, the J end lost 0 bases, and 6 bases lay between the germline ends. Construction of the TCR beta libraries employed iRepertoire HTBI primers in conjunction with Arm-PCR of CDR3 regions. MiXCR, run by TCRdb on the multiplex PCR reads, gives a single entry per CDR3 protein. The sample lists 310,000 or so distinct CDR3 sequences; 20% to 25% were seen once. This clonotype was counted between two and nine times.

The source was peripheral blood mononuclear cells (PBMCs), collected when the disease was refractory, from a patient treated with antithyroid drugs. This sequence originates from a female donor with Graves disease. V usage is TRBV20-1 and J usage is TRBJ1-5; D gene unclear. This CDR3 reads CSARDPVSNQPQHF. The DNA of the CDR3 is TGCAGTGCTAGAGATCCAGTTAGCAATCAGCCCCAGCATTTT.